The clone carrying this T cell receptor beta chain has just a few counts. The repertoire was sequenced with immunoSEQ multiplex PCR; TCRdb's copy has only in-frame clones and lacks some. The table includes more than 85,000 clones, about nine tenths detected once. The data were obtained in a study of blood T cell repertoires in COVID-19. Study-level background: Acute-phase and convalescent COVID-19 samples originated in the United States, Italy and Spain.

This receptor was obtained from a woman between 70 and 85 years old with acute or convalescent COVID-19. The source material was peripheral blood.

The CDR3 sequence is CASSPGQVMNTEAFF. CDR3 bases: TGTGCCAGTAGTCCAGGACAGGTCATGAACACTGAAGCTTTCTTT. The V and J genes are TRBV19 and TRBJ1-1, with TRBD1 matching 7 bases. Germline CDR1 is LNHDA and CDR2 is SQIVND (reference sequence). Losses at the gene ends were 5 bases for V and 0 bases for J; bases not matched to a gene: 6. The CDR3 totals 15 residues.